These T cell receptor beta chains were read from a single sample in a study of glioma-infiltrating T cells after dendritic cell vaccination. Here immunoSEQ multiplex PCR was the method, and the copy in TCRdb shows in-frame clones only, minus some. The data contain 75,000 to 85,000 clones, around 90% of them seen just once; the ten biggest clones take up about 2.2%. The starting material was blood, obtained after dendritic cell vaccination. The receptor source for this set is a human donor with glioblastoma. CDR3s include the opening cysteine and the closing phenylalanine or tryptophan. D genes are given only for firm matches. Clone size appears in some rows only: once, few, many, or a class for an expanded clone.

TRBV5-1	TRBJ2-5	.	TRBD2	TGCGCCAGCACCCCCGGGGGGACTAGCGGGAGTTTTCAAGAGACCCAGTACTTC	CASTPGGTSGSFQETQYF
TRBV9	TRBJ2-4	.	.	TGTGCCAGCAGCGTAGGGGGACTAGCCAAAAACATTCAGTACTTC	CASSVGGLAKNIQYF
TRBV7-9	TRBJ1-2	.	TRBD1	TGTGCCAGCAGCTCGACACGGGGACAGGGGGAGAAGAACTATGGCTACACCTTC	CASSSTRGQGEKNYGYTF
TRBV4-1	TRBJ2-4	.	.	TGCGCCAGCAGCCAAGTGGCGGTAGCCAAAAACATTCAGTACTTC	CASSQVAVAKNIQYF
TRBV5-1	TRBJ2-6	.	TRBD1	TGCGCCAGCAGCTTGGACGGGACAGCAGTCTCTGGGGCCAACGTCCTGACTTTC	CASSLDGTAVSGANVLTF
TRBV6-6	TRBJ1-4	.	.	TGTGCCAGCAGTTACTACACGGACAGACGAAATGAAAAACTGTTTTTT	CASSYYTDRRNEKLFF
TRBV28	TRBJ1-3	.	TRBD1	TGTGCCAGCAGTGAAACCGGGACAGGATCCTTCTCTGGAAACACCATATATTTT	CASSETGTGSFSGNTIYF
TRBV6-1	TRBJ1-2	.	TRBD1	TGTGCCAGCAGTGTTTCCGGGACAGGGAACACCTTC	CASSVSGTGNTF
TRBV29-1	TRBJ2-2	once	TRBD1	TGCAGCGTTGAAGGGACAGGGTTTACCGGGGAGCTGTTTTTT	CSVEGTGFTGELFF
TRBV11-3	TRBJ2-2	.	.	TGTGCCAGCAGCTTGGGCTCCGGGAGTACCGGGGAGCTGTTTTTT	CASSLGSGSTGELFF
TRBV6-1	TRBJ1-5	.	TRBD1	TGTGCCAGCAGTGCCGACAGGGCTGCGTCCTTTAGCAATCAGCCCCAGCATTTT	CASSADRAASFSNQPQHF
TRBV4-3	TRBJ2-6	.	TRBD1	TGCGCCAGCAGCCCCACGGGACAGGGTTACGGCTCTGGGGCCAACGTCCTGACTTTC	CASSPTGQGYGSGANVLTF
TRBV19	TRBJ2-7	once	.	TGTGCCAGTAGTATCCAGGATTCCTACGAGCAGTACTTC	CASSIQDSYEQYF
TRBV30	TRBJ2-7	.	TRBD1	TGTGCCTGGAGTCAGGGGGCGCGGCAGTACTTC	CAWSQGARQYF
TRBV2	TRBJ2-7	.	TRBD1	TGTGCCAGCAGTTATTCGCCGGGACAGGGACCTTCCTACGAGCAGTACTTC	CASSYSPGQGPSYEQYF
TRBV6-1	TRBJ1-2	.	TRBD1	TGTGCCAGCAGGCGGGGACAGGTTTATGGCTACACCTTC	CASRRGQVYGYTF
TRBV5-1	TRBJ1-1	.	TRBD1	TGCGCCAGCAGCTGGGGTACCGGGACAGAGAACACTGAAGCTTTCTTT	CASSWGTGTENTEAFF
TRBV30	TRBJ1-2	.	.	TGTGCCTGGGAGGATGACTATGGCTACACCTTC	CAWEDDYGYTF
TRBV2	TRBJ2-3	.	TRBD2	TGTGCCAGCAAACCACTAGCGGGGGGTGGAGATACGCAGTATTTT	CASKPLAGGGDTQYF
TRBV5-8	TRBJ1-5	.	.	TGTGCCAGCAGCTGGGGCGGGGAAACCAGCGCCCAGCATTTT	CASSWGGETSAQHF
TRBV5-4	TRBJ2-3	.	.	TGTGCCAGCAGCTCGGGGATTACAGATACGCAGTATTTT	CASSSGITDTQYF
TRBV4-2	TRBJ2-7	.	.	TGTGCCAGCAGCCAAGAAAGAAGGGAGGCCTACGAGCAGTACTTC	CASSQERREAYEQYF
TRBV13	TRBJ1-5	once	.	TGTGCCAGCAGCTTAGGACGGTATAGCAATCAGCCCCAGCATTTT	CASSLGRYSNQPQHF
TRBV19	TRBJ1-2	.	.	TGTGCCAGTAGTATCCCCGGAGGGAGTTACTATGGCTACACCTTC	CASSIPGGSYYGYTF
TRBV23-1	TRBJ2-5	.	TRBD1	TGCGCCAGCAGTCAATCCCCGACAGGGGGCTTGCAGACCCAGTACTTC	CASSQSPTGGLQTQYF
TRBV5-6	TRBJ1-6	.	.	TGTGCCAGCAGCTTGACAGAGAGCTCCTATAATTCACCCCTCCACTTT	CASSLTESSYNSPLHF
TRBV30	TRBJ2-7	.	TRBD2	TGTGCCTGGAGGGAGACTAGCGGCTACGAGCAGTACTTC	CAWRETSGYEQYF
TRBV6-5	TRBJ2-2	.	.	TGTGCCAGCAGTTACCAACCGGGACTTACTACCGGGGAGCTGTTTTTT	CASSYQPGLTTGELFF
TRBV30	TRBJ2-7	.	.	TGTGCCTGGACAGGATTATACGAGCAGTACTTC	CAWTGLYEQYF
TRBV19	TRBJ1-4	few	.	TGTGCCAGTAGTCCCAGACGGGGGTTTGCAACTAATGAAAAACTGTTTTTT	CASSPRRGFATNEKLFF
TRBV11-3	TRBJ2-5	.	TRBD1	TGTGCCAGCAGCTCCCGCCGGGACAGCTCGGGAGAGACCCAGTACTTC	CASSSRRDSSGETQYF
TRBV5-1	TRBJ2-5	.	.	TGCGCCAGCAGCTTGACCGGGGGGCCCCAAGAGACCCAGTACTTC	CASSLTGGPQETQYF
TRBV12-5	TRBJ1-1	.	TRBD1	TGTGCTAGTGGCATACAGGGGGCGCGGACTGAAGCTTTCTTT	CASGIQGARTEAFF
TRBV6-5	TRBJ2-3	.	.	TGTGCCAGCAGTTACATGAGAACAGATACGCAGTATTTT	CASSYMRTDTQYF
TRBV6-5	TRBJ1-1	.	.	TGTGCCAGCAGTCTCACAGAGTTCAACACTGAAGCTTTCTTT	CASSLTEFNTEAFF
TRBV7-2	TRBJ1-1	once	.	TGTGCCAGCAGCTGGGAGGGGGGAGTGAACACTGAAGCTTTCTTT	CASSWEGGVNTEAFF
TRBV5-4	TRBJ1-1	.	TRBD1	TGTGCCAGCAGCTACGCCGGGACAGGGAACACTGAAGCTTTCTTT	CASSYAGTGNTEAFF
TRBV6-5	TRBJ1-4	.	TRBD1	TGTGCCAGCAGTCCCACAGGGGGGAGTGAAAAACTGTTTTTT	CASSPTGGSEKLFF
TRBV11-2	TRBJ1-2	.	.	TGTGCCAGCAGCTTAGATCCAAGGAGCTATGACTACACCTTC	CASSLDPRSYDYTF
TRBV6-5	TRBJ2-1	.	.	TGTGCCAGCAAAGGGGCAAGGGAGCAGTTCTTC	CASKGAREQFF
TRBV27	TRBJ2-7	.	.	TGTGCCAGCAGTTTACGCAGGGAAGGGTACGAGCAGTACTTC	CASSLRREGYEQYF
TRBV19	TRBJ1-3	.	TRBD1	TGTGCCAGCTCGGGAACAGGGGGCCCTTACTCTGGAAACACCATATATTTT	CASSGTGGPYSGNTIYF
TRBV7-9	TRBJ1-1	.	TRBD1	TGCGCCAGCAGCCAACAAAGCAGGGGGCACACTGAAGCTTTCTTT	CASSQQSRGHTEAFF
TRBV5-1	TRBJ2-1	once	TRBD2	TGCGCCAGCAGCTTCCAGACTAGCGGGAGCTACAATGAGCAGTTCTTC	CASSFQTSGSYNEQFF
TRBV5-6	TRBJ1-5	.	.	TGTGCCAGCAGCTTGCGAAACCACGGGAATCAGCCCCAGCATTTT	CASSLRNHGNQPQHF
TRBV7-9	TRBJ1-2	.	TRBD1	TGTGCCAGCAGCCCCCAGGGGGGCGGCTACACCTTC	CASSPQGGGYTF
TRBV11-2	TRBJ1-1	.	.	TGTGCCAGCAGCTTAACTCATCTGAACACTGAAGCTTTCTTT	CASSLTHLNTEAFF
TRBV5-4	TRBJ1-2	.	TRBD1	TGTGCCAGCAGCCGGGACAGGTCTAACTATGGCTACACCTTC	CASSRDRSNYGYTF